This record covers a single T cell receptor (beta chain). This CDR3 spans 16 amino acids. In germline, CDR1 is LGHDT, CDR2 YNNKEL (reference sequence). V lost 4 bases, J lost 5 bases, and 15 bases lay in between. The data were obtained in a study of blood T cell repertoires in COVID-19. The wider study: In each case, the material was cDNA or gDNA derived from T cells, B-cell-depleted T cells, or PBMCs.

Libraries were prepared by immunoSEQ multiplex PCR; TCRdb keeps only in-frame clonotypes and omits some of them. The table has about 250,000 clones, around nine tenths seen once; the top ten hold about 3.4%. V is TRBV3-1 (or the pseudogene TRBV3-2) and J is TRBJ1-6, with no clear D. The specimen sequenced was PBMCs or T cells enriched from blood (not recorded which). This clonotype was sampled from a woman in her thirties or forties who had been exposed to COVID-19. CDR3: CASSLTWTGDNSPLHF. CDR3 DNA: TGTGCCAGCAGCCTAACCTGGACGGGAGATAATTCACCCCTCCACTTT.